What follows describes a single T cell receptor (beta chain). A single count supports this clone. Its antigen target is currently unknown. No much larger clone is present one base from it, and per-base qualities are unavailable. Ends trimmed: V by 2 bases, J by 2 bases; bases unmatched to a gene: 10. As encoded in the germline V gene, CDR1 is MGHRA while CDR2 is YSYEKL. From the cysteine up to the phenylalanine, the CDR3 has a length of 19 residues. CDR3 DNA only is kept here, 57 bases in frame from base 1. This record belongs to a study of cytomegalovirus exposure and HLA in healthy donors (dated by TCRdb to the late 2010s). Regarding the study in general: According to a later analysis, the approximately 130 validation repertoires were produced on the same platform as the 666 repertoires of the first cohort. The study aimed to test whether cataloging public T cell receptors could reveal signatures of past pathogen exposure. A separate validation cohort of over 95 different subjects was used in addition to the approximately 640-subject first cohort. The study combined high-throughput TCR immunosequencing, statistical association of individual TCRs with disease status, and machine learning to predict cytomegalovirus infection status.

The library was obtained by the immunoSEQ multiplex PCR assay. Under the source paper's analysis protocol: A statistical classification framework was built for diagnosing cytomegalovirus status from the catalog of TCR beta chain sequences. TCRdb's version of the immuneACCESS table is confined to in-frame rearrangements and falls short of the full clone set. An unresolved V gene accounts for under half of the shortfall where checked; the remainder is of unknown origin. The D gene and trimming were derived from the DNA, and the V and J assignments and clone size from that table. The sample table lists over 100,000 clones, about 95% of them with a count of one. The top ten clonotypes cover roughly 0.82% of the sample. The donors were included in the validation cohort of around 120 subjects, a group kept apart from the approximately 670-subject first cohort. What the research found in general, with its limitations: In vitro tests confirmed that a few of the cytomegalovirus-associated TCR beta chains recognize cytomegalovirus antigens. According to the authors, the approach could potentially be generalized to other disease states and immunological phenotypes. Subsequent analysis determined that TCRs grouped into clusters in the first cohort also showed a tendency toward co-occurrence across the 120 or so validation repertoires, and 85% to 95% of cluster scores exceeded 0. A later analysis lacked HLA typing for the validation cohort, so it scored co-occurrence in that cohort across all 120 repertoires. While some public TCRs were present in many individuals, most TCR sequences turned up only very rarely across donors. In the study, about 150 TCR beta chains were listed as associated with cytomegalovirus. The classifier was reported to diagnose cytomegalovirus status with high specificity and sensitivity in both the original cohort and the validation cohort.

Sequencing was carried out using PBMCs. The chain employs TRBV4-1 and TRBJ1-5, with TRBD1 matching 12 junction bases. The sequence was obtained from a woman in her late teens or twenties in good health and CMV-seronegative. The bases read TGCGCCAGCAGCCAACCCCCGGGACAGGGGGCTGACGGCAATCAGCCCCAGCATTTT. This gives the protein CASSQPPGQGADGNQPQHF.